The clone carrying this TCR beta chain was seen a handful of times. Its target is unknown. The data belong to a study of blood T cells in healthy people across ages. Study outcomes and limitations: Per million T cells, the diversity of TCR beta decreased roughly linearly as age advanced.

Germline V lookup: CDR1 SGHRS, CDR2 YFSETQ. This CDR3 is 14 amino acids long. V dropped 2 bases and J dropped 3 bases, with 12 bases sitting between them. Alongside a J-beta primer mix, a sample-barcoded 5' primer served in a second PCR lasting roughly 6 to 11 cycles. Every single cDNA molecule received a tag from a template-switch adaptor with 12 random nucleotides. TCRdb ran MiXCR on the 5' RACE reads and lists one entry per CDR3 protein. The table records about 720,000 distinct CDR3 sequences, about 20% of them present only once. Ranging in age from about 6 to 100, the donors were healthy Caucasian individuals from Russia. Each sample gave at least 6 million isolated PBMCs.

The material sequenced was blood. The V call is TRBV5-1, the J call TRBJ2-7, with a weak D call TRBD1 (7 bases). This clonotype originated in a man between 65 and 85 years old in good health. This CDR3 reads CASSFTGEVYEQYF. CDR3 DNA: TGCGCCAGCAGCTTCACAGGGGAGGTCTACGAGCAGTACTTC.